This T cell receptor (beta chain) was documented in a study of tumor-infiltrating lymphocytes in primary liver carcinoma. The researchers produced TCR beta cDNA from 500 ng total RNA with a constant-region primer. Three nested multiplex PCR rounds, a slightly modified ARM-PCR method, built the TCR beta libraries. Amplification in the first two PCR rounds was performed using TRBV1-TRBV30 forward primers and a C-beta reverse primer for approximately 10 cycles each. TCRdb called the multiplex PCR reads again in MiXCR, with one record for every CDR3 protein. The table includes 250,000 to 400,000 distinct CDR3 sequences, roughly 60% detected once. Study outcomes and limitations: For tumor-adjacent and tumor-blood pairs, overlap was less than that seen for tumor region pairs.

With respect to this clonotype: Antigen: not known.

Germline DNA was also extracted, while the blood RNA originated from unsorted whole blood. Collected before surgery were about 3.7 milliliters of peripheral blood. The CDR3 sequence is 15 residues long. Trimming removed 3 bases at V and 6 bases at J, with 15 bases between. Germline lookup yields CDR1 ENHRY and CDR2 SYGVKD. The TCR was taken from a man aged 35 to 55 with primary liver carcinoma and hepatitis B virus infection. The specimen was peripheral blood. The chain carries TRBV10-3 and TRBJ2-1, with D possibly matching TRBD1 (5 bases). The CDR3 loop reads CAISDMGRVGNEQFF. DNA for the CDR3: TGTGCCATCAGTGATATGGGCAGGGTCGGCAATGAGCAGTTCTTC.